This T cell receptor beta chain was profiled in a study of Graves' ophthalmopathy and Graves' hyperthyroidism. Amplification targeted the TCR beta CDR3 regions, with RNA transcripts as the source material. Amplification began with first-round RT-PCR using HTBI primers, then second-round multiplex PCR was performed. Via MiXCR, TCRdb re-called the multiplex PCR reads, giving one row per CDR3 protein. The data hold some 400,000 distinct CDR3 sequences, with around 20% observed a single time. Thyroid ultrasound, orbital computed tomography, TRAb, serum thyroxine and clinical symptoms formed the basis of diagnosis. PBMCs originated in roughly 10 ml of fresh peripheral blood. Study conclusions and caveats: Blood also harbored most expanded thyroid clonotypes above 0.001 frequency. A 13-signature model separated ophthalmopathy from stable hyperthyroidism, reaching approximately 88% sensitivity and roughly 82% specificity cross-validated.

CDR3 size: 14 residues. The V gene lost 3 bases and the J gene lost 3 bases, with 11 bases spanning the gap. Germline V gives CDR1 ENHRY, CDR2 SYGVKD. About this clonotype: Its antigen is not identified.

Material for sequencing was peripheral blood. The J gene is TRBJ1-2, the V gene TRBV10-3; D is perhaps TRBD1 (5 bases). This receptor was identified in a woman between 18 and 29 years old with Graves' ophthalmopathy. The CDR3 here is CAISEIGRDYGYTF. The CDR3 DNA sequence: TGTGCCATCAGTGAAATCGGCAGGGACTATGGCTACACCTTC.